This T cell receptor (beta chain) was documented in a study of a mutant IDH1 vaccine in newly diagnosed glioma. Study as a whole: Vaccinations were initiated 4-6 weeks following radiotherapy alone, or were given together with temozolomide cycles.

Trimming took 4 bases from V and 6 from J, leaving 18 bases between them. CDR1 MGHRA and CDR2 YSYEKL come from the germline V gene. This CDR3 contains 15 residues. Time point meaning: week 5, during vaccination. Alongside topical imiquimod, each dose of vaccine comprised 300 ug of mutant IDH1 20-mer peptide. Tumors from donors were new WHO grade 3 or 4 IDH1-mutant astrocytomas with ATRX loss. Worth noting for this clone: Its antigen is undetermined.

Sequencing was performed with immunoSEQ multiplex PCR; in TCRdb, only in-frame clones are kept and a portion is missing. The sample has about 58,000 clones, roughly 80% seen once. The sample here was PBMCs, taken from a glioma patient whose treatment included an IDH1 peptide vaccine. This clonotype originated in a woman aged 45-60 years with glioma. The chain links TRBV4-1 to TRBJ1-1, with D hard to call. The CDR3, as DNA: TGCGCCAGCAGCCCACTAGGGATAATAGACTCTGAAGCTTTCTTT. This codes for CASSPLGIIDSEAFF.